Presented here are 14 T cell receptor beta chains from one specimen sequenced in a study of lymphopenia after photon versus proton radiotherapy. The data were produced by immunoSEQ multiplex PCR, yet TCRdb's version contains in-frame clones alone and is incomplete. This table has 55,000 to 70,000 clones, about 87% appearing once. The sequenced sample was peripheral blood, obtained from a patient treated with proton-based radiotherapy. The receptors derive from a man aged 80 or over with esophageal cancer.

The rearrangement joins TRBV5-1 to TRBJ1-1; 9 positions agree with TRBD1. Germline CDR1 and CDR2: SGHRS and YFSETQ. V was pared by 3 bases and J by 4 bases, with 4 bases of the junction left unmatched. This CDR3 has 14 residues. The CDR3, as DNA: TGCGCCAGCAGCTGGGACAGGGATGGCACTGAAGCTTTCTTT. The encoded protein is CASSWDRDGTEAFF.

V gene TRBV10-2 combines with J gene TRBJ2-7; 8 bases line up with TRBD2. The J segment lost 2 bases and the V segment lost 2 bases, leaving 8 bases of the junction unmatched. Germline values: CDR1 WSHSY, CDR2 SAAADI. There are 16 residues in the CDR3. In DNA, the CDR3 is TGCGCCAGCAGTGAGCCCCCAGGGCGGGGGGCCTACGAGCAGTACTTC. Translating gives CASSEPPGRGAYEQYF.

The CDR3 DNA sequence: TGTGCCATCAGTGATTGGCGGGGCGCATCCCAAGAGACCCAGTACTTC. It translates to CAISDWRGASQETQYF. The gene calls are TRBV10-3 and TRBJ2-5; weak D call: TRBD2 (6 bases). The germline V and J ends were trimmed by 3 bases and 1 base, with 15 bases remaining between them. CDR1 is ENHRY and CDR2 is SYGVKD in the germline V gene. The CDR3 covers 16 residues.

The chain joins TRBV5-4 to TRBJ2-1, with TRBD2 as a possible D gene (5 bases). The CDR3 totals 15 residues. Trimming removed 3 bases from V and 5 bases from J, with 15 bases in between. Looked up from germline, CDR1 is SGHNT and CDR2 is YYREEE (reference sequence). This CDR3 reads CASSSGLKNNNEQFF. CDR3 in DNA: TGTGCCAGCAGCTCAGGACTTAAAAATAACAATGAGCAGTTCTTC.

V and J are TRBV7-2 and TRBJ2-3; unclear D gene. V lost 4 bases and J 1 base, leaving 15 bases between the germline ends. Germline CDR1 and CDR2: SGHTA and FQGNSA. The CDR3 has 16 amino acids. CDR3 loop: CASSSLGGVGTDTQYF. Written as DNA, the CDR3 is TGTGCCAGCAGCTCGCTGGGCGGAGTCGGCACAGATACGCAGTATTTT.

The rearrangement uses TRBV27 and TRBJ2-3, with 12 bases matching TRBD2. Germline V lookup: CDR1 MNHEY, CDR2 SMNVEV (reference sequence). The V and J ends lost 8 bases and 2 bases, in that order; junction bases with no gene match: 2. CDR3 length: 14 amino acids. CDR3 loop: CASRLAGDTDTQYF. For the CDR3, the DNA is TGTGCCAGCCGACTAGCGGGGGACACAGATACGCAGTATTTT.

A single count supports this clone. V gene TRBV19 combines with J gene TRBJ2-3; the D gene is possibly TRBD1 (7 bases). Germline CDR1 LNHDA, CDR2 SQIVND (reference sequence). This CDR3 spans 15 amino acids. Trimming pared 3 bases from V and 4 bases from J, leaving 14 bases between. The CDR3 here is CASSISTGRSDTQYF. CDR3 sequence (DNA): TGTGCCAGTAGTATTTCGACAGGGAGGTCAGATACGCAGTATTTT.

This clone was detected once. The chain employs TRBV5-1 and TRBJ1-6; 8 nucleotides line up with TRBD1. The CDR3 is 15 amino acids. Trimming removed 4 bases from V and 8 bases from J; junction bases left unmatched: 8. Germline CDR1 and CDR2: SGHRS and YFSETQ. CDR3 residues: CASSAGQGGDSPLHF. Here the CDR3 DNA reads TGCGCCAGCAGCGCAGGACAGGGTGGGGATTCACCCCTCCACTTT. Based on the CDR3 plus reference TRBV5-1 and TRBJ1-6, the full variable domain is KAGVTQTPRYLIKTRGQQVTLSCSPISGHRSVSWYQQTPGQGLQFLFEYFSETQRNKGNFPGRFSGRQFSNSRSEMNVSTLELGDSALYLCASSAGQGGDSPLHFGNGTRLTVT.

This chain joins TRBV5-1 and TRBJ2-2; 12 positions match TRBD1. V was pared by 3 bases and J by 6 bases, with 9 bases of the junction left unmatched. Per germline, CDR1 SGHRS and CDR2 YFSETQ. This CDR3 has 17 residues. Written as DNA, the CDR3 is TGCGCCAGCAGCTGGACTCCGGGACAGGGGGCGGCCGGGGAGCTGTTTTTT. This encodes CASSWTPGQGAAGELFF.

This sequence joins TRBV25-1 and TRBJ1-2; D gene unclear. Per the germline V gene, CDR1 is MGHDK and CDR2 is SYGVNS. The germline V and J ends were trimmed by 3 bases and 4 bases, with 12 bases remaining between them. The CDR3 length is 14 residues. This chain's CDR3 is CASSERGRRYGYTF. In DNA, the CDR3 is TGTGCCAGCAGTGAGAGAGGGCGCCGCTATGGCTACACCTTC.

V and J are TRBV2 and TRBJ2-3, with D unresolved. V lost 7 bases and J lost 2, with 7 bases in between. The CDR3 length is 12 residues. Germline V lookup: CDR1 SNHLY, CDR2 FYNNEI. CDR3 sequence (DNA): TGTGCCAGCATAAGGTCCACAGATACGCAGTATTTT. Translation gives CASIRSTDTQYF.

The chain is built from TRBV7-2 and TRBJ2-2, with 8 bases matching TRBD2. Germline assignment: CDR1 SGHTA and CDR2 FQGNSA. The V gene end was trimmed by 1 base and the J gene end by 1 base; junction bases not matched to a gene: 5. The CDR3 has 17 amino acids. CDR3 nucleotide sequence: TGTGCCAGCAGCTTAGAGGGGACTAGATGGAACACCGGGGAGCTGTTTTTT. Its protein is CASSLEGTRWNTGELFF. The full variable domain, its missing parts supplied by reference TRBV7-2 and TRBJ2-2, is GAGVSQSPSNKVTEKGKDVELRCDPISGHTALYWYRQSLGQGLEFLIYFQGNSAPDKSGLPSDRFSAERTGGSVSTLTIQRTQQEDSAVYLCASSLEGTRWNTGELFFGEGSRLTVL.

The chain carries TRBV30 and TRBJ1-5, with 12 nucleotides matching TRBD1. CDR1 and CDR2 from the germline V gene are GTSNPN and SVGIG (reference sequence). The CDR3 length is 18 residues. The V gene end was trimmed by 3 bases and the J gene end by 2 bases; junction bases not matched to a gene: 11. The CDR3 is CAWRPTGTGGFGNQPQHF. The DNA for the CDR3 is TGTGCCTGGAGACCAACCGGGACAGGGGGCTTTGGCAATCAGCCCCAGCATTTT.

This chain joins TRBV7-8 and TRBJ2-3, with unresolved D. Deletions cut 3 bases from V and 7 bases from J, with 8 bases between. This CDR3 is 12 amino acids long. Germline lookup yields CDR1 SGHVS and CDR2 FQNEAQ. The CDR3 DNA reads as TGTGCCAGCAGCTTTAACCGGTATACGCAGTATTTT. It specifies CASSFNRYTQYF.